These 7 T cell receptor beta chains were all obtained from the same sample, sequenced in a study of T cell responses to AZD1222 COVID-19 vaccine (dated by TCRdb to 2020 to 2023). Read against the paper, the sample's time point label means: about 28 days (+/-7) after the second vaccine dose. Library creation used the immunoSEQ multiplex PCR assay. In TCRdb, the immuneACCESS table is reduced to in-frame sequences with V and J assigned. These tables do not hold every clone; where another copy was compared, an unresolved V gene accounts for under half, and the others remain unexplained. Counted in this sample were tens of thousands of clones; 83% of them appeared once. The ten largest clones take up under 1.5% of the sample. Sequencing used peripheral blood, obtained 28 days after the second AZD1222 dose. All receptors come from an adult who received the AZD1222 COVID-19 vaccine.

The chain recombines TRBV24-1 with TRBJ2-3, with D unresolved. V was cut by 5 bases and J by 4 bases, with 9 bases left in between. There are 13 residues in the CDR3. CDR1 KGHDR and CDR2 SFDVKD come from the germline V gene. DNA for the CDR3: TGTGCCACCAGTGCTGGTGTCCCAGATACGCAGTATTTT. It encodes CATSAGVPDTQYF.

The chain carries TRBV7-3 and TRBJ2-2; no clear D gene. In germline, CDR1 is SGHTA, CDR2 FQGTGA. Trimming removed 1 base from V and 6 bases from J, with 9 bases in between. There are 14 residues in the CDR3. The CDR3 sequence: CASSLSQQPGELFF. CDR3 DNA: TGTGCCAGCAGCTTAAGCCAGCAGCCCGGGGAGCTGTTTTTT.

As DNA, the CDR3 is TGTGCCAGCAGCCTCCCCGGGACAGGCGAAGGCACTGAAGCTTTCTTT. It translates to CASSLPGTGEGTEAFF. This sequence joins TRBV13 and TRBJ1-1, with 8 bases lining up with TRBD1. CDR3 length: 16 residues. The junction had 12 bases not matched to a gene; V was cut back by 5 bases and J by 4 bases. Germline lookup yields CDR1 PRHDT and CDR2 FYEKMQ (reference sequence).

The CDR3, as DNA: TGTGCCAGCAACCCGAACACCTTCGGCAGGGTCAATTCACCCCTCCACTTT. Amino acids: CASNPNTFGRVNSPLHF. The rearrangement joins TRBV28 to TRBJ1-6, with TRBD1 as a possible D gene (5 bases). The CDR3 runs 17 residues. The V end lost 7 bases, the J end lost 7 bases, and 23 bases lay between the germline ends. Per germline, CDR1 MDHEN and CDR2 SYDVKM.

J is TRBJ1-2 and V is TRBV4-2; weak D call: TRBD1 (6 bases). Trimming shortened V by 0 bases and J by 5 bases, and 13 bases separated the two germline ends. Germline lookup yields CDR1 LGHNA and CDR2 YNFKEQ. The CDR3 consists of 15 residues. The CDR3 loop is CASSQDRGLHYGYTF. In DNA form, the CDR3 reads TGTGCCAGCAGCCAAGACAGGGGCTTACATTATGGCTACACCTTC.

This rearrangement joins TRBV28 to TRBJ1-2; no clear D gene. The CDR3 runs 14 residues. Trimming shortened V by 8 bases and J by 3 bases, and 16 bases separated the two germline ends. Germline V gives CDR1 MDHEN, CDR2 SYDVKM. Written as DNA, the CDR3 is TGTGCCAGCCAGCCCGGAGCGCCTGACTATGGCTACACCTTC. Translating gives CASQPGAPDYGYTF.

The chain links TRBV30 to TRBJ1-2, with 11 bases lining up with TRBD1. This CDR3 region has 18 residues. Germline CDR1 reads GTSNPN; CDR2 reads SVGIG (reference sequence). V lost 3 bases to trimming and J lost 8 bases; unmatched junction nucleotides: 20. As DNA, the CDR3 is TGTGCCTGGAGACTATGGCGGGACAGGGGGTCCTCCATATCCGGCTACACCTTC. It translates to CAWRLWRDRGSSISGYTF.